This T cell receptor beta chain was captured in a study of regulatory T cells in long-lasting Graves disease. Study observations and caveats: Persistent disease showed a preference for TRBV28, TRBJ1-2 and TRBJ2-5.

Germline V gene data show CDR1 as DFQATT and CDR2 as SNEGSKA (reference sequence). This CDR3 region has 18 residues. Trimming shortened V by 6 bases and J by 0 bases, and 27 bases separated the two germline ends. In this sample, this clonotype turned up a few times. Its antigen remains unknown. TCR beta libraries were built with iRepertoire HTBI primers and Arm-PCR of CDR3 regions. TCRdb used MiXCR to reprocess the multiplex PCR reads, holding one entry per CDR3 protein. The data contain 550,000 to 700,000 distinct CDR3 sequences, about 16% of them seen just once; the ten biggest clones take up about 12%. Documented time point: newly diagnosed GD, antithyroid drugs for less than 3 months. With RNA extracted from PBMCs as input, the TCR library was made. These data were also filed under a second study, of T cells in Graves' hyperthyroidism and ophthalmopathy. That paper notes: Carried out on the TCR CDR3, a first-round RT-PCR used the HTBI primer set.

This clonotype was obtained from a man younger than 30 with Graves disease. This sequence joins TRBV20-1 and TRBJ2-7; D remains unclear. Sequencing used peripheral blood mononuclear cells (PBMCs), obtained at new diagnosis, from a patient treated with antithyroid drugs. The CDR3 protein is CSARTEWAAGPSSYEQYF. The CDR3 DNA follows: TGCAGTGCACGGACCGAGTGGGCGGCAGGACCGAGCTCCTACGAGCAGTACTTC.